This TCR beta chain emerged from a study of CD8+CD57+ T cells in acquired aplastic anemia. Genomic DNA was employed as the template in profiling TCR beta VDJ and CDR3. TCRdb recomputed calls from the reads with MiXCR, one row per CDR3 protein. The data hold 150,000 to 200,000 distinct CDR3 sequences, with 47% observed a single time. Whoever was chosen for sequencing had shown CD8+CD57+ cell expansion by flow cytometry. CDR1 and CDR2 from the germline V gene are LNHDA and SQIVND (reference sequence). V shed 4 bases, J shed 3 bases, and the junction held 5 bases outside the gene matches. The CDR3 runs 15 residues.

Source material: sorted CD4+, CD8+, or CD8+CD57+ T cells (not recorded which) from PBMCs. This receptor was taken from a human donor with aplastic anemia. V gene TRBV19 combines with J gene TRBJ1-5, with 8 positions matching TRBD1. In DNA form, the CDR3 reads TGTGCCAGTAGTACGACAGGGGCCTACAATCAGCCCCAGCATTTT. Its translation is CASSTTGAYNQPQHF. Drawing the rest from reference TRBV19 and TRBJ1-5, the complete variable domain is DGGITQSPKYLFRKEGQNVTLSCEQNLNHDAMYWYRQDPGQGLRLIYYSQIVNDFQKGDIAEGYSVSREKKESFPLTVTSAQKNPTAFYLCASSTTGAYNQPQHFGDGTRLSIL.